These 29 T cell receptor beta chains were all obtained from the same sample, sequenced in a study of T cell repertoires in ileal Crohn's disease. Sample time point: neoterminal ileum biopsy at postoperative endoscopy, about 6 months after surgery. Generated by immunoSEQ multiplex PCR, the TCRdb table keeps only in-frame clones and is missing some. The table has more than 50,000 clones, about 89% seen once. The sequencing sample was made of ileal tissue. The receptors were gathered from an adult with Crohn's disease.

This chain connects TRBV2 to TRBJ2-3; 13 positions agree with TRBD2. The CDR3 has 16 residues. Germline CDR1 and CDR2: SNHLY and FYNNEI. The V and J ends lost 5 bases and 2 bases, in that order; junction bases with no gene match: 4. CDR3 sequence reads: CASSPTSGGYTDTQYF. The CDR3 bases are TGTGCCAGCAGTCCGACTAGCGGGGGGTACACAGATACGCAGTATTTT. Based on the CDR3 plus reference TRBV2 and TRBJ2-3, the full variable domain is EPEVTQTPSHQVTQMGQEVILRCVPISNHLYFYWYRQILGQKVEFLVSFYNNEISEKSEIFDDQFSVERPDGSNFTLKIRSTKLEDSAMYFCASSPTSGGYTDTQYFGPGTRLTVL.

This clone was recorded only once. The chain is built from TRBV10-3 and TRBJ1-4; perhaps TRBD1 as D (6 bases). Germline V gene sequence: CDR1 ENHRY, CDR2 SYGVKD. Between the trimmed V and J ends, which lost 0 bases and 6 bases, there was a span of 17 bases. The CDR3 sequence is 17 residues long. This chain's CDR3 is CAISESSTGITDEKLFF. In DNA form, the CDR3 reads TGTGCCATCAGTGAGTCGAGTACAGGGATTACTGATGAAAAACTGTTTTTT.

J is TRBJ2-3 and V is TRBV18; 7 positions agree with TRBD2. From germline, CDR1 is KGHSH and CDR2 LQKENI. This CDR3 comprises 15 residues. V lost 8 bases to trimming and J lost 0 bases; unmatched junction nucleotides: 8. CDR3 coding DNA: TGTGCCAGCGGAGTACTAGCGACTAGCACAGATACGCAGTATTTT. Translating gives CASGVLATSTDTQYF.

A remark on this clone: The limits of the CDR3 on the DNA are not certain, so only TCRdb's listed CDR3 is given. The chain recombines TRBV6-1 with TRBJ1-5; TRBD1, as called in the table, went unchecked against the DNA. Looked up from germline, CDR1 is MNHNS and CDR2 is SASEGT. The CDR3 is made up of 15 amino acids, end residues included. This CDR3 reads CASILGQVNNQPQHF.

The V and J genes are TRBV27 and TRBJ1-6, with 10 bases matching TRBD1. V shed 6 bases and J 7 bases; nucleotides not matched to a gene: 3. The CDR3 spans 14 residues. Germline V gene sequence: CDR1 MNHEY, CDR2 SMNVEV (reference sequence). This CDR3 reads CASRAGQGNSPLHF. DNA of the CDR3: TGTGCCAGCAGGGCGGGACAGGGGAATTCACCCCTCCACTTT.

A single count supports this clone. The J gene is TRBJ2-3, the V gene TRBV10-3, with D unresolved. The CDR3 contains 13 residues. The V gene's germline CDR1 is ENHRY and CDR2 SYGVKD. The V gene lost 2 bases and the J gene lost 1 base, with 4 bases spanning the gap. The DNA for the CDR3 is TGTGCCATCAGTGAGCGGGGCACAGATACGCAGTATTTT. The encoded protein is CAISERGTDTQYF.

V and J are TRBV27 and TRBJ1-1; no definite D call. Germline V gene data show CDR1 as MNHEY and CDR2 as SMNVEV (reference sequence). This CDR3 has 13 residues. Trimming took off 2 bases at V and 6 bases at J, with 10 bases between the two ends. The CDR3 reads CASSLSASAEAFF. As DNA, the CDR3 is TGTGCCAGCAGTTTAAGTGCAAGCGCTGAAGCTTTCTTT.

The chain couples TRBV4-2 to TRBJ1-2; TRBD1 matches 7 bases. The CDR3 has 16 amino acids. The J segment lost 0 bases and the V segment lost 0 bases, leaving 4 bases of the junction unmatched. Germline V gives CDR1 LGHNA, CDR2 YNFKEQ. DNA for the CDR3: TGTGCCAGCAGCCAAGAGACAGGGAGAGCTAACTATGGCTACACCTTC. Translating it yields CASSQETGRANYGYTF.

The chain combines TRBV10-2 with TRBJ1-1, with 7 positions matching TRBD1. Losses at the gene ends were 2 bases for V and 2 bases for J; bases not matched to a gene: 5. The CDR3 spans 15 residues. In germline, CDR1 is WSHSY, CDR2 SAAADI. CDR3 sequence (DNA): TGCGCCAGCAGTGAGCCGGGACAGACAAACACTGAAGCTTTCTTT. It specifies CASSEPGQTNTEAFF.

V is TRBV6-1 and J is TRBJ1-1; a weak D match, TRBD1 (5 bases). Germline CDR1 MNHNS, CDR2 SASEGT. V was cut by 3 bases and J by 10 bases, with 15 bases left in between. The CDR3 has 13 amino acids. The CDR3 nucleotides read TGTGCCAGCAGTGAGAGTAAGGGGCAGGGAGCTTTCTTT. Its protein product is CASSESKGQGAFF.

The V gene is TRBV30, the J gene TRBJ1-1; D unresolved. CDR3 length: 14 residues. The V gene's germline CDR1 is GTSNPN and CDR2 SVGIG (reference sequence). V lost 0 bases to trimming and J lost 1 base, with 9 bases between them. CDR3 coding DNA: TGTGCCTGGAGTGTCCGGCCGGGGAACACTGAAGCTTTCTTT. Amino acid sequence: CAWSVRPGNTEAFF. Full variable domain (remainder filled in from reference TRBV30 and TRBJ1-1): SQTIHQWPATLVQPVGSPLSLECTVEGTSNPNLYWYRQAAGRGLQLLFYSVGIGQISSEVPQNLSASRPQDRQFILSSKKLLLSDSGFYLCAWSVRPGNTEAFFGQGTRLTVV.

This clone was counted only a few times. The chain carries TRBV7-6 and TRBJ1-1, with D unresolved. Deletions cut 3 bases from V and 1 base from J, with 6 bases between. Germline V CDR1 and CDR2: SGHVS, FNYEAQ. The length of the CDR3 is 13 residues. The DNA for the CDR3 is TGTGCCAGCAGCTTGGCAGGGAACACTGAAGCTTTCTTT. The encoded protein is CASSLAGNTEAFF.

CDR3 in amino acids: CASSKGSGSYNEQFF. The CDR3 region has the DNA TGTGCCAGCAGTAAGGGTAGCGGGTCCTACAATGAGCAGTTCTTC. The chain recombines TRBV2 with TRBJ2-1, with 7 bases that match TRBD2. CDR3 length: 15 residues. Germline V gene sequence: CDR1 SNHLY, CDR2 FYNNEI. J was trimmed by 1 base and V by 5 bases; bases with no gene match: 5.

The sample holds one count of this clone. The CDR3 DNA follows: TGTGCCAGCAGCTTCCCATTACTAGGAGTTAATGAGCAGTTCTTC. It is translated as CASSFPLLGVNEQFF. The chain carries TRBV5-4 and TRBJ2-1; TRBD2 might be the D (5 bases). The V end lost 2 bases, the J end lost 7 bases, and 16 bases lay between the germline ends. This CDR3 contains 15 residues. Germline CDR1 is SGHNT and CDR2 is YYREEE (reference sequence).

The chain recombines TRBV25-1 with TRBJ1-4, with TRBD1 identical over 7 bases. V was pared by 7 bases and J by 8 bases, with 4 bases of the junction left unmatched. The CDR3 loop spans 12 amino acids. Germline V gene lookup returns CDR1 MGHDK and CDR2 SYGVNS. CDR3 nucleotides: TGTGCCAGCAAGACAGGGCCCGAAAAACTGTTTTTT. It encodes CASKTGPEKLFF. Together with reference TRBV25-1 and TRBJ1-4, the CDR3 gives the full variable domain: EADIYQTPRYLVIGTGKKITLECSQTMGHDKMYWYQQDPGMELHLIHYSYGVNSTEKGDLSSESTVSRIRTEHFPLTLESARPSHTSQYLCASKTGPEKLFFGSGTQLSVL.

V is TRBV4-3 and J is TRBJ2-5; possibly TRBD2 for D (6 bases). The germline V and J ends were trimmed by 1 base and 3 bases, with 15 bases remaining between them. Germline CDR1 LGHNA, CDR2 YSLEER. This CDR3 is 16 amino acids long. The CDR3 DNA follows: TGCGCCAGCAGCCAAGGGGGTACCTGGGGGGAAGAGACCCAGTACTTC. It yields the protein CASSQGGTWGEETQYF.

The chain recombines TRBV6-4 with TRBJ2-2; 14 bases agree with TRBD2. The J segment lost 6 bases and the V segment lost 6 bases, leaving 3 bases of the junction unmatched. Germline CDR1 and CDR2: MRHNA and SNTAGT. The CDR3 is 15 amino acids. CDR3 coding DNA: TGTGCCAGCAGCGCGGGACTAGCGGGAGCCGGGGAGCTGTTTTTT. It translates to CASSAGLAGAGELFF.

This chain uses TRBV5-4 with TRBJ1-2; a possible D gene is TRBD1 (5 bases). The CDR3 runs to 14 residues. Trimming took 0 bases from V and 8 from J, leaving 14 bases between them. Germline V gives CDR1 SGHNT, CDR2 YYREEE (reference sequence). In DNA, the CDR3 is TGTGCCAGCAGCTTGGTGGGCAGGGAGGGAGGCTACACCTTC. Its protein product is CASSLVGREGGYTF.

In its sample, this clone was seen once. The genes are TRBV19 and TRBJ1-6, with 8 bases aligning to TRBD1. The length of the CDR3 is 15 residues. After removal of 7 bases from V and 6 bases from J, the junction contained 8 bases not matched to a gene. The germline gives CDR1 LNHDA, CDR2 SQIVND (reference sequence). CDR3 in amino acids: CASTETGATNSPLHF. The CDR3 nucleotides are TGTGCCAGTACCGAGACAGGGGCAACTAATTCACCCCTCCACTTT. Looking up the rest from reference TRBV19 and TRBJ1-6 gives the full variable domain: DGGITQSPKYLFRKEGQNVTLSCEQNLNHDAMYWYRQDPGQGLRLIYYSQIVNDFQKGDIAEGYSVSREKKESFPLTVTSAQKNPTAFYLCASTETGATNSPLHFGNGTRLTVT.

This clone occurred a few times. The V and J genes are TRBV5-4 and TRBJ2-2; 7 bases are a match to TRBD1. Germline V gene lookup returns CDR1 SGHNT and CDR2 YYREEE (reference sequence). This CDR3 spans 15 amino acids. Losses at the gene ends were 4 bases for V and 2 bases for J; bases not matched to a gene: 5. The CDR3 nucleotides read TGTGCCAGCAGCGGCCGGGACAGAAACACCGGGGAGCTGTTTTTT. Amino acids: CASSGRDRNTGELFF.

V is TRBV29-1 and J is TRBJ1-3; 8 bases fit TRBD1. The trim removed 4 bases at V and 0 bases at J, leaving 11 bases unmatched. The germline V gene has CDR1 SQVTM and CDR2 ANQGSEA. The CDR3 is 17 amino acids. The CDR3 region is CSVAGEDRDRSGNTIYF. As DNA, the CDR3 is TGCAGCGTTGCGGGGGAGGACAGGGATCGCTCTGGAAACACCATATATTTT.

The V call is TRBV19, the J call TRBJ2-3, with 10 bases matching TRBD2. The V gene's germline CDR1 is LNHDA and CDR2 SQIVND (reference sequence). CDR3 size: 16 residues. With V trimmed by 5 bases and J by 0 bases, 5 bases remained unmatched. The CDR3: CASSVLAGESTDTQYF. CDR3 in DNA: TGTGCCAGTAGTGTCCTAGCGGGGGAAAGCACAGATACGCAGTATTTT.

V gene TRBV5-6 combines with J gene TRBJ2-5, with 8 bases fitting TRBD2. Unmatched junction bases numbered 10, after V lost 0 bases and J lost 0 bases. Germline loops: CDR1 SGHDT, CDR2 YYEEEE. The CDR3 loop spans 18 amino acids. CDR3: CASSLGVLAGYYQETQYF. CDR3 nucleotides: TGTGCCAGCAGCTTGGGCGTTCTAGCGGGCTATTACCAAGAGACCCAGTACTTC.

V and J are TRBV18 and TRBJ1-1; D perhaps matches TRBD1 (6 bases). The CDR3 loop spans 14 amino acids. Germline V gene data show CDR1 as KGHSH and CDR2 as LQKENI. V shed 3 bases and J shed 3 bases, with 11 bases lying between them. The CDR3 region is CASSPVTGYTEAFF. In DNA, the CDR3 is TGTGCCAGCTCACCCGTCACAGGGTACACTGAAGCTTTCTTT.

The V gene is TRBV6-1, the J gene TRBJ2-7; 10 positions agree with TRBD1. Germline CDR1 reads MNHNS; CDR2 reads SASEGT. This CDR3 comprises 14 residues. V was clipped by 8 bases and J by 2 bases; unmatched bases: 6. CDR3 residues: CASRGQGGTYEQYV. CDR3 nucleotide sequence: TGTGCCAGCCGCGGACAGGGGGGAACCTACGAGCAGTACGTC.

The J gene is TRBJ2-1, the V gene TRBV5-1; D is perhaps TRBD1 (6 bases). Trimming pared 1 base from V and 5 bases from J, leaving 10 bases between. This CDR3 comprises 14 residues. Germline CDR1 SGHRS, CDR2 YFSETQ. In DNA, the CDR3 is TGCGCCAGCAGCTTGACAGGGTCTCACAATGAGCAGTTCTTC. Residues: CASSLTGSHNEQFF.

The rearrangement joins TRBV6-5 to TRBJ2-2; D is perhaps TRBD2 (5 bases). V lost 0 bases and J lost 7, with 9 bases in between. In germline, CDR1 is MNHEY, CDR2 SVGAGI. CDR3 size: 14 residues. The CDR3 protein is CASSYSSGIGELFF. The DNA for the CDR3 is TGTGCCAGCAGTTACTCCTCGGGAATCGGGGAGCTGTTTTTT.

This clone was seen only a few times. The chain has TRBV7-9 and TRBJ1-2, with a tentative D call TRBD1 (5 bases). The V gene's germline CDR1 is SEHNR and CDR2 FQNEAQ (reference sequence). Trimming pared 5 bases from V and 3 bases from J, leaving 16 bases between. The CDR3 is 15 amino acids. The DNA of the CDR3 is TGTGCCAGCAGCCCCGATGGAGGGGAGGACTATGGCTACACCTTC. It is translated as CASSPDGGEDYGYTF.

The chain links TRBV5-1 to TRBJ2-7, with 9 bases lining up with TRBD1. The CDR3 runs 14 residues. Germline trimming cut 3 bases from V and 4 bases from J; bases unmatched to any gene: 5. From germline, CDR1 is SGHRS and CDR2 YFSETQ. The CDR3 nucleotides are TGCGCCAGCAGCTCGGGACAGGGTGGTTACGAGCAGTACGTC. Translation gives CASSSGQGGYEQYV.